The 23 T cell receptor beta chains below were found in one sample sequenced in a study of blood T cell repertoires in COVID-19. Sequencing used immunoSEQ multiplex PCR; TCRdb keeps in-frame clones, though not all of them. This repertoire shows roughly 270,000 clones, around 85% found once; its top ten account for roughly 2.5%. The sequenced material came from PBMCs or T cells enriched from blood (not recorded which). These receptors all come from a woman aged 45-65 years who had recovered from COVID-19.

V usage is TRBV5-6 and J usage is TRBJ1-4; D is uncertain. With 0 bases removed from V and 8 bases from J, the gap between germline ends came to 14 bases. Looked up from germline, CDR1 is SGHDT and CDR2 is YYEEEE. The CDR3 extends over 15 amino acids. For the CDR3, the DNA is TGTGCCAGCAGCTTGGGGCTAGATACTCAAGAAAAACTGTTTTTT. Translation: CASSLGLDTQEKLFF.

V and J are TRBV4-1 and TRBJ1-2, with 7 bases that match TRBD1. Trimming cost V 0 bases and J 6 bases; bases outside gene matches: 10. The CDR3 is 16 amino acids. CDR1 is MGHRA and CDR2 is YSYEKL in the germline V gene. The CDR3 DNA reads TGCGCCAGCAGCCAAGATAATCCAGGGGGTGGGGATGGCTACACCTTC. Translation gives CASSQDNPGGGDGYTF.

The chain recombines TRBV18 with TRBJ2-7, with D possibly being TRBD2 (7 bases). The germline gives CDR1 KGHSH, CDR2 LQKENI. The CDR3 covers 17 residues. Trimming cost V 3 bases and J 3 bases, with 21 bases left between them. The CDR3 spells CASSPTPPGGPLYEQYF. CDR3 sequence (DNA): TGTGCCAGCTCACCTACCCCCCCGGGGGGCCCCCTCTACGAGCAGTACTTC.

This chain's CDR3 is CASSKELSSYNEQFF. In DNA, the CDR3 is TGTGCCAGCAGCAAAGAACTGAGCTCCTACAATGAGCAGTTCTTC. V and J are TRBV7-9 and TRBJ2-1; the D is unclear. CDR1 is SEHNR and CDR2 is FQNEAQ in the germline V gene (reference sequence). The ends were cut back, 5 bases at V and 0 bases at J, with 11 bases in the middle. The CDR3 contains 15 residues.

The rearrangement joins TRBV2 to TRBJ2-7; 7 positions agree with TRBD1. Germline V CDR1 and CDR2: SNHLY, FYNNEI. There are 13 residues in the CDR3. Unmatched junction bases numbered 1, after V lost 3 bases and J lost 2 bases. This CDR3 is CASSDGQAYEQYF. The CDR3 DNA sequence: TGTGCCAGCAGTGATGGACAGGCCTACGAGCAGTACTTC.

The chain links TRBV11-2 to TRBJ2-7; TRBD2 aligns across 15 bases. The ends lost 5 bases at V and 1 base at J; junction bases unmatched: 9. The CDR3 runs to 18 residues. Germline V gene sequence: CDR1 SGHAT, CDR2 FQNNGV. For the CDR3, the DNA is TGTGCCAGCAGCATCTGGACTAGCGGGAGGGCCCGGTCCTACGAGCAGTACTTC. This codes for CASSIWTSGRARSYEQYF.

The chain's CDR3 is CASSQDRYRDRTAYEQYF. CDR3 nucleotide sequence: TGCGCCAGCAGCCAAGATCGTTACCGGGACAGGACGGCCTACGAGCAGTACTTC. This chain connects TRBV4-3 to TRBJ2-7; 8 bases align to TRBD1. The V segment lost 0 bases and the J segment 2 bases; nucleotides outside the gene matches: 12. The CDR3 is made up of 18 amino acids. Germline V gene sequence: CDR1 LGHNA, CDR2 YSLEER.

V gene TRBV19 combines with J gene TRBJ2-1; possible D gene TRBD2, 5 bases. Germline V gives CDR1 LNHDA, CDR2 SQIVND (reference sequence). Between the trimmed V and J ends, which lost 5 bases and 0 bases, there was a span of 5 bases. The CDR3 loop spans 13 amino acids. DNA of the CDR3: TGTGCCAGTAGTGGAGGCTCCTACAATGAGCAGTTCTTC. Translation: CASSGGSYNEQFF.

CDR3 amino acids: CASSLSGLAGGTSYNEQFF. The DNA for the CDR3 is TGTGCCAGCAGTTTATCGGGACTAGCGGGAGGAACCTCCTACAATGAGCAGTTCTTC. The chain joins TRBV27 to TRBJ2-1, with 15 bases lining up with TRBD2. V shed 0 bases, J shed 0 bases, and the junction held 3 bases outside the gene matches. Germline CDR1 reads MNHEY; CDR2 reads SMNVEV (reference sequence). The length of the CDR3 is 19 residues.

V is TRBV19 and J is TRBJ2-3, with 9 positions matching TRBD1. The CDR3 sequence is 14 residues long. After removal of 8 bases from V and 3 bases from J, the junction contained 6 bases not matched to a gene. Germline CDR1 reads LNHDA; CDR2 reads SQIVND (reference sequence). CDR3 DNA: TGTGCCAGTGCGACAGGGGGTAGTACAGATACGCAGTATTTT. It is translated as CASATGGSTDTQYF.

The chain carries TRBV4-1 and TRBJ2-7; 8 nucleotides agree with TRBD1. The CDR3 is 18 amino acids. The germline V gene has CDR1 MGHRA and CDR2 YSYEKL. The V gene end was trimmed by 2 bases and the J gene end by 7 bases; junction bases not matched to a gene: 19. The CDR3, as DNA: TGCGCCAGCAGCCAAAAAGGTGGCCCTGGACAGGGTGTCGTGGAGCAGTACTTC. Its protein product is CASSQKGGPGQGVVEQYF.

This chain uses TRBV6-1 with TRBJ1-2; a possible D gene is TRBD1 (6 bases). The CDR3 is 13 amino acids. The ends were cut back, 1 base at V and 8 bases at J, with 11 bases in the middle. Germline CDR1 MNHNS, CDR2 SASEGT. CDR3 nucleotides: TGTGCCAGCAGTGAAGGACAGGAACGGGGCTACACCTTC. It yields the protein CASSEGQERGYTF.

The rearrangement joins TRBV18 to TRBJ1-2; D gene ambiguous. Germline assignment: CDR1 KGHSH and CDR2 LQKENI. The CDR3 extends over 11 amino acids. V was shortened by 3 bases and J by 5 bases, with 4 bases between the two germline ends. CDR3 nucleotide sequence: TGTGCCAGCTCACCGGAGTATGGCTACACCTTC. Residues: CASSPEYGYTF.

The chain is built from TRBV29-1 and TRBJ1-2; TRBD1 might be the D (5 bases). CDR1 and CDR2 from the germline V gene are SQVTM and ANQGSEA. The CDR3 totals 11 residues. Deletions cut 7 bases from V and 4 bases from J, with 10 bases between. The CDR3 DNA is TGCAGCGCTGGCGGGGCCTATGGCTACACCTTC. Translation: CSAGGAYGYTF.

CDR3 nucleotide sequence: TGTGCCAGCAGTGAACAGGGGGCTAACTACGAGCAGTACTTC. Residues: CASSEQGANYEQYF. V is TRBV6-1 and J is TRBJ2-7; TRBD1 matches at 8 bases. CDR1 is MNHNS and CDR2 is SASEGT in the germline V gene. J gave up 3 bases and V 2 bases, and 3 bases lay outside the gene matches. The CDR3 runs 14 residues.

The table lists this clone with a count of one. This CDR3 is CASSYSGQEGRAQHF. DNA for the CDR3: TGTGCCAGCAGTTACTCGGGACAGGAGGGCAGGGCCCAGCATTTT. The chain is built from TRBV6-2 or TRBV6-3 and TRBJ1-5; 8 bases line up with TRBD1. The germline V gene has CDR1 MNHEY and CDR2 SVGEGT. V lost 0 bases and J lost 11; bases outside the gene matches: 9. CDR3 size: 15 residues.

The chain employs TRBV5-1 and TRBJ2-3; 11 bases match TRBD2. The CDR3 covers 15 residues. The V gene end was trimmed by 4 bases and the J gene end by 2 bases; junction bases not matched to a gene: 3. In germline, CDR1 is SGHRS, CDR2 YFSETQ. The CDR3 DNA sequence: TGCGCCAGCAGCCCGGGACTAGCGGACACAGATACGCAGTATTTT. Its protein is CASSPGLADTDTQYF.

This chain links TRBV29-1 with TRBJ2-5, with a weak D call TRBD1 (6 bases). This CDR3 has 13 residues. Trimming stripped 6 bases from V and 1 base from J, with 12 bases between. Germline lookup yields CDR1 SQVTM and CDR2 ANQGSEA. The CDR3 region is CSVHGQFQETQYF. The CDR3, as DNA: TGCAGCGTACACGGACAGTTCCAAGAGACCCAGTACTTC. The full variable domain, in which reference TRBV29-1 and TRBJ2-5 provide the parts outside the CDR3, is SAVISQKPSRDICQRGTSLTIQCQVDSQVTMMFWYRQQPGQSLTLIATANQGSEATYESGFVIDKFPISRPNLTFSTLTVSNMSPEDSSIYLCSVHGQFQETQYFGPGTRLLVL.

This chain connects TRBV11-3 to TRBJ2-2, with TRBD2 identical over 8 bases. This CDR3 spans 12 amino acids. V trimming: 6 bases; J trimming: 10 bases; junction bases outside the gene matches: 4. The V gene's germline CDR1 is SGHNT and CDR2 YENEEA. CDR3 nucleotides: TGTGCCAGCAGTCAACTAGCGGAGGAGCTGTTTTTT. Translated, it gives CASSQLAEELFF.

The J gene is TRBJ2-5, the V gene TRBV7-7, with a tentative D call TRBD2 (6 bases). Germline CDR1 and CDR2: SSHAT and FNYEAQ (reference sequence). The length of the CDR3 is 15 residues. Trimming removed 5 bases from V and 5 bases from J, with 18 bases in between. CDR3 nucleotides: TGTGCCAGCAGCCCCCAGCGGGCAGGGCTGGAGACCCAGTACTTC. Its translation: CASSPQRAGLETQYF. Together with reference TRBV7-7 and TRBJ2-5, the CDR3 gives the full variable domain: GAGVSQSPRYKVTKRGQDVTLRCDPISSHATLYWYQQALGQGPEFLTYFNYEAQPDKSGLPSDRFSAERPEGSISTLTIQRTEQRDSAMYRCASSPQRAGLETQYFGPGTRLLVL.

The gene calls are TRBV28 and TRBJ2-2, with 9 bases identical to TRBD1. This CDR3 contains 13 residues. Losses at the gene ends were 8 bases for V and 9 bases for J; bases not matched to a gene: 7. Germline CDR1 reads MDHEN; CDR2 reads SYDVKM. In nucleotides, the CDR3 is TGTGCCAGCGGAGAACAGGGGGCCTGGGAGCTGTTTTTT. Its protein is CASGEQGAWELFF.

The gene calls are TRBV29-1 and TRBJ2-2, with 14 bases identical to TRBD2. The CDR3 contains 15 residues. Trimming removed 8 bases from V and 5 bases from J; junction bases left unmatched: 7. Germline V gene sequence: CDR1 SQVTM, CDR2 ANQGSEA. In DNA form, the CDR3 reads TGCAGCTACGGACTAGCGGGAGGAAGGACCGGGGAGCTGTTTTTT. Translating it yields CSYGLAGGRTGELFF.

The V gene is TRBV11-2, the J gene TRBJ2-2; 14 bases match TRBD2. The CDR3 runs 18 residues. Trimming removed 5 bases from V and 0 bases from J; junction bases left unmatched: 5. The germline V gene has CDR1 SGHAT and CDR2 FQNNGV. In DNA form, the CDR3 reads TGTGCCAGCAGCCCCGGACTAGCGGGGGGCACGAACACCGGGGAGCTGTTTTTT. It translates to CASSPGLAGGTNTGELFF.